This T cell receptor beta chain comes out of a study of T cell clones after liver transplantation. About the research overall: Graft-donor-reactive sequences were compared with third-party-reactive TCRbeta sequences from pre-transplant mixed lymphocyte reactions. Without induction therapy, subjects received standard immunosuppression until 12-24 months post-transplant. Timepoints were pre-transplant, pre-withdrawal, and after withdrawal was completed or failed.

Clones were read by immunoSEQ multiplex PCR, and TCRdb kept only the in-frame ones, dropping some. The sample shows about 75,000 clones, around 84% of them seen only once. Germline loops: CDR1 SGHAT, CDR2 FQNNGV. The CDR3 is 14 residues long. V was shortened by 0 bases and J by 2 bases, with 4 bases between the two germline ends. Thawed unstimulated PBMCs were FACS-sorted by CD3, CD4 and CD8 into two populations. The chain carries TRBV11-2 and TRBJ2-2; D not certain. The receptor was derived from a human patient who received a liver transplant. Some T cells may be provided by the graft donor. This sample comprised CD4+ T cells from blood, obtained around 50 months after liver transplant. The CDR3 DNA follows: TGTGCCAGCAGCTTAGAATTTAACACCGGGGAGCTGTTTTTT. This encodes CASSLEFNTGELFF.